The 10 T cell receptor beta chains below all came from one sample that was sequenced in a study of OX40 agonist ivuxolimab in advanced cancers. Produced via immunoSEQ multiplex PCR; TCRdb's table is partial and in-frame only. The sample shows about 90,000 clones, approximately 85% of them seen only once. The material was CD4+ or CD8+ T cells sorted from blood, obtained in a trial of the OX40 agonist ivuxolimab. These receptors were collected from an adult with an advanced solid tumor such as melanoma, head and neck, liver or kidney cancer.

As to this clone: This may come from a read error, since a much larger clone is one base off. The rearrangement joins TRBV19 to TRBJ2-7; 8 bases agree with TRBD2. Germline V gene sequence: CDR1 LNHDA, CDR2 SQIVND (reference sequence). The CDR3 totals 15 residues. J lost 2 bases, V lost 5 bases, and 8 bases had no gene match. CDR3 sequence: CASSRRGARAYEQYF. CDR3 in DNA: TGTGCCAGTAGTCGGCGGGGGGCCAGGGCCTACGAGCAGTACTTC.

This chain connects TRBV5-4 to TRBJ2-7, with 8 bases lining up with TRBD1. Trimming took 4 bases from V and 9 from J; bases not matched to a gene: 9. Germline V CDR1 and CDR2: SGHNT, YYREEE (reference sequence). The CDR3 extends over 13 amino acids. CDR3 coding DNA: TGTGCCAGCAGCCCCGGACAGGGCACACGGCAGTACGTC. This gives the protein CASSPGQGTRQYV.

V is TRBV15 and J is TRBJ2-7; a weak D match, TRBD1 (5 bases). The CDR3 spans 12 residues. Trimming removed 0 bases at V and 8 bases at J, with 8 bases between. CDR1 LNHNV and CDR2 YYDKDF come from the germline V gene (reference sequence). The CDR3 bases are TGTGCCACCAGCAGAGACGCAGGGAAGCAGTACTTC. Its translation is CATSRDAGKQYF.

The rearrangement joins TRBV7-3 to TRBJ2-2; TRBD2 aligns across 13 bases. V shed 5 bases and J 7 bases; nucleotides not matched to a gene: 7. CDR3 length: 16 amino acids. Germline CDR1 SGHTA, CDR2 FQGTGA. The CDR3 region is CASSRTSGGAGGELFF. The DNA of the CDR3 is TGTGCCAGCAGCCGCACTAGCGGGGGGGCCGGCGGGGAGCTGTTTTTT. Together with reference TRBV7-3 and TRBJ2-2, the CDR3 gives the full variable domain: GAGVSQTPSNKVTEKGKYVELRCDPISGHTALYWYRQSLGQGPEFLIYFQGTGAADDSGLPNDRFFAVRPEGSVSTLKIQRTERGDSAVYLCASSRTSGGAGGELFFGEGSRLTVL.

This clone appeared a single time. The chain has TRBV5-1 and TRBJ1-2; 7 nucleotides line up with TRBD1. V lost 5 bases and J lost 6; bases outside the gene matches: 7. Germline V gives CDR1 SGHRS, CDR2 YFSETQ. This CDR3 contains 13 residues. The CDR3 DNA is TGCGCCAGCAGAAGGGACAGCGATAATGGCTACACCTTC. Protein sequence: CASRRDSDNGYTF. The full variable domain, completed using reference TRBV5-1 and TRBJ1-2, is KAGVTQTPRYLIKTRGQQVTLSCSPISGHRSVSWYQQTPGQGLQFLFEYFSETQRNKGNFPGRFSGRQFSNSRSEMNVSTLELGDSALYLCASRRDSDNGYTFGSGTRLTVV.

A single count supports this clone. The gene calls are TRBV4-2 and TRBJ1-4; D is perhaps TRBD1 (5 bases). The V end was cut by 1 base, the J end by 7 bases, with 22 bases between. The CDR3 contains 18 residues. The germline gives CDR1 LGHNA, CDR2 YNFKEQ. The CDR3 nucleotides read TGTGCCAGCAGCCAAGGGGGTCGGGGGGGTCGGCTCGGTGAAAAACTGTTTTTT. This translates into CASSQGGRGGRLGEKLFF.

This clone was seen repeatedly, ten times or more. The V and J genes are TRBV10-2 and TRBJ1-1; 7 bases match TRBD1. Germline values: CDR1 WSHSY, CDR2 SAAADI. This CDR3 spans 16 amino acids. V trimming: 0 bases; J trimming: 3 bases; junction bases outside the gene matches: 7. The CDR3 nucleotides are TGCGCCAGCAGTGAGTCCCGTGACAGGGTTTACACTGAAGCTTTCTTT. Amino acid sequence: CASSESRDRVYTEAFF.

The CDR3 is CASSYRQGYNSPLHF. CDR3 nucleotide sequence: TGTGCCAGCAGTTACCGACAGGGCTATAATTCACCCCTCCACTTT. The chain combines TRBV6-5 with TRBJ1-6, with 7 bases that match TRBD1. This CDR3 is 15 amino acids long. V shed 2 bases and J 3 bases; nucleotides not matched to a gene: 1. Germline CDR1 is MNHEY and CDR2 is SVGAGI.

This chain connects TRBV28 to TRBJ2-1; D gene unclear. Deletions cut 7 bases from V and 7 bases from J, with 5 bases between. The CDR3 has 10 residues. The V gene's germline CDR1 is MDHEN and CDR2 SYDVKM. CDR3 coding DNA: TGTGCCAGCAAAGGTAATGAGCAGTTCTTC. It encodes CASKGNEQFF.

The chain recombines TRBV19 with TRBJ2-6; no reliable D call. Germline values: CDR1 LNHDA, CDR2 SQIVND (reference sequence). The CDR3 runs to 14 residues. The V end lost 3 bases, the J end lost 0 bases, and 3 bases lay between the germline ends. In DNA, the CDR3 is TGTGCCAGTAGTATGGACTCTGGGGCCAACGTCCTGACTTTC. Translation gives CASSMDSGANVLTF.